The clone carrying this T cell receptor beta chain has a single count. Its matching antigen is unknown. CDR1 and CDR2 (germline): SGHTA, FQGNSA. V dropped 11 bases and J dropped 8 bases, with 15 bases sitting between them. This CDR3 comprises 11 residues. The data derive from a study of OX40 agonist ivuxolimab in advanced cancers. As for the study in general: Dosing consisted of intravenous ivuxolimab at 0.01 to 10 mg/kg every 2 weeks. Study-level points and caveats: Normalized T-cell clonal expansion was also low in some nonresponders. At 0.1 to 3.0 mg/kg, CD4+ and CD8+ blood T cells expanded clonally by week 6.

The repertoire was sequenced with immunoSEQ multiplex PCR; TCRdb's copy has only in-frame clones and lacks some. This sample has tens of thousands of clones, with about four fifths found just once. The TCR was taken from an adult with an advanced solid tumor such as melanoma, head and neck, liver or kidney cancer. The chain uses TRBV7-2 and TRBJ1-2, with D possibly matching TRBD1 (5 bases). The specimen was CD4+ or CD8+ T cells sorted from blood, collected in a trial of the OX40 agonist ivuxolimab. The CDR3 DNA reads TGTGCCCCCCGGGGTCGGGACGGCTACACCTTC. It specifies CAPRGRDGYTF. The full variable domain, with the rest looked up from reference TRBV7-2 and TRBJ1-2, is GAGVSQSPSNKVTEKGKDVELRCDPISGHTALYWYRQSLGQGLEFLIYFQGNSAPDKSGLPSDRFSAERTGGSVSTLTIQRTQQEDSAVYLCAPRGRDGYTFGSGTRLTVV.